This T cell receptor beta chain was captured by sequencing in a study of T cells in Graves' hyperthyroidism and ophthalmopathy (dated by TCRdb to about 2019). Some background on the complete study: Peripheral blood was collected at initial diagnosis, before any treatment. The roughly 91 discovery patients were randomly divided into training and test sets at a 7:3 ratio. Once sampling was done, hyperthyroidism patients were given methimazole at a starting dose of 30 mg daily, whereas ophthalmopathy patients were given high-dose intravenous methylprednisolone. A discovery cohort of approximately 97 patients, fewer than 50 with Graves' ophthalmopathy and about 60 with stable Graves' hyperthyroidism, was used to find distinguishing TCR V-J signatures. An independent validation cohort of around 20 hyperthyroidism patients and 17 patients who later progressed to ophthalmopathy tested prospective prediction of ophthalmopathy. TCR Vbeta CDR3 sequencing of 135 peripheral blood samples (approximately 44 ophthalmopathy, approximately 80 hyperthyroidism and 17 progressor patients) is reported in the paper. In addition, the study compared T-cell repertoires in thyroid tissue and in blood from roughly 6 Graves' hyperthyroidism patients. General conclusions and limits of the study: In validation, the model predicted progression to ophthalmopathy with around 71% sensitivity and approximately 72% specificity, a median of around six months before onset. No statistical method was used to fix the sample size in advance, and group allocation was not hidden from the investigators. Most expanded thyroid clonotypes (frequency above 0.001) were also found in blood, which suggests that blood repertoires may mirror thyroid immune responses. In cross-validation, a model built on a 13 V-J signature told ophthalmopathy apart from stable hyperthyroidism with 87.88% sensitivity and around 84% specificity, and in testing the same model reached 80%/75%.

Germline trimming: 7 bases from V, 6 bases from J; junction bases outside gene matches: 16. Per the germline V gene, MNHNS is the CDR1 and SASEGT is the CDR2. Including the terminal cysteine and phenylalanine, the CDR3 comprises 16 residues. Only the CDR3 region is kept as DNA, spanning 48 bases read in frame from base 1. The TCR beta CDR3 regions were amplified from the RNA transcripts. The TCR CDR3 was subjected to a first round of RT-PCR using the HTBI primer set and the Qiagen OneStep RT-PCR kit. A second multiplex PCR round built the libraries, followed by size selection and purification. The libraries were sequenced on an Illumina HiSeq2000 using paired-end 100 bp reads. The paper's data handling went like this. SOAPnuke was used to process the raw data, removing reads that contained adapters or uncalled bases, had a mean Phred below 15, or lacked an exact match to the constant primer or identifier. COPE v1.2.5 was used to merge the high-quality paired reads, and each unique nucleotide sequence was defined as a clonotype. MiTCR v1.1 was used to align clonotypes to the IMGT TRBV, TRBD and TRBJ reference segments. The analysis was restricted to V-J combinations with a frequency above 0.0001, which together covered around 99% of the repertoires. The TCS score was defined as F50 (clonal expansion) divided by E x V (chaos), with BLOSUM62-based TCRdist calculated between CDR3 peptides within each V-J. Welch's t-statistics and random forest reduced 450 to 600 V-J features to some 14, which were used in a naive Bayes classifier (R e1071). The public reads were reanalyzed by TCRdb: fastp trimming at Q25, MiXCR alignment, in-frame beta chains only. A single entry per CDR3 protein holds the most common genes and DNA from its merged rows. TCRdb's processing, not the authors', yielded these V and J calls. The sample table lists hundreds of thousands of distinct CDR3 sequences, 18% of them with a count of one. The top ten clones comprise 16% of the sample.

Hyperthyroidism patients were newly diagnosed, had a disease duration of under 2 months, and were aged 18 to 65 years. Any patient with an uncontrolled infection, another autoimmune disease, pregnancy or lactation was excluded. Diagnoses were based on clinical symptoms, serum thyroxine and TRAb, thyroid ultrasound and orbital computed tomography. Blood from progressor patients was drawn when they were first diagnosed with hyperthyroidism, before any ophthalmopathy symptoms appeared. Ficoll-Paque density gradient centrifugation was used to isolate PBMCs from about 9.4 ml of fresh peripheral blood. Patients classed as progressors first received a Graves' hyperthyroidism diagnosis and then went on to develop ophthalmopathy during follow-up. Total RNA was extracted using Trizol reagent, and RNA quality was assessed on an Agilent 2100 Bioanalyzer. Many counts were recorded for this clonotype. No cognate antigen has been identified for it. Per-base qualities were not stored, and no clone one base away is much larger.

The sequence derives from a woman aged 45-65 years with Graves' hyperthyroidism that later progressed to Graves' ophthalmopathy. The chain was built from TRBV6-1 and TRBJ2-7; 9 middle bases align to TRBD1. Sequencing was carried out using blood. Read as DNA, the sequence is TGTGCCAGCACCAAAGGACTACAGGGGGCATCGAGCGAGCAGTACTTC. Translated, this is CASTKGLQGASSEQYF.